Given below is one T cell receptor beta chain in context. V was clipped by 1 base and J by 6 bases; unmatched bases: 11. This CDR3 spans 16 amino acids. Germline loops: CDR1 SGHTA, CDR2 FQGTGA. Per the study methods: Reference gene primer amplification yielded estimated nucleated cell counts. Measured with immunoSEQ multiplex PCR; TCRdb has only the in-frame clones, and not every one. V and J calls and clone size are given by that table; D and trimming were obtained from the DNA. There are 310,000 or so clones in the sample; roughly 86% occur only once, and 9.5% to 10% lies in the top ten. The data stem from a study of blood T cell repertoires in COVID-19. Study at large: Material from acute and convalescent COVID-19 was sourced from the United States, Italy and Spain. PBMCs, B-cell-depleted T cells, or T cells were the source of the cDNA or gDNA that made up the material.

Followed over time, Seattle patients had been enrolled while infection was active. The chain carries TRBV7-3 and TRBJ2-7; 8 bases line up with TRBD1. The source material was peripheral blood. This TCR derives from a man aged 30-40 years with COVID-19, enrolled during active disease. In nucleotides, the CDR3 is TGTGCCAGCAGCTTAAGATCTGGACAGGGTCGGAGCGAGCAGTACTTC. It codes for CASSLRSGQGRSEQYF.